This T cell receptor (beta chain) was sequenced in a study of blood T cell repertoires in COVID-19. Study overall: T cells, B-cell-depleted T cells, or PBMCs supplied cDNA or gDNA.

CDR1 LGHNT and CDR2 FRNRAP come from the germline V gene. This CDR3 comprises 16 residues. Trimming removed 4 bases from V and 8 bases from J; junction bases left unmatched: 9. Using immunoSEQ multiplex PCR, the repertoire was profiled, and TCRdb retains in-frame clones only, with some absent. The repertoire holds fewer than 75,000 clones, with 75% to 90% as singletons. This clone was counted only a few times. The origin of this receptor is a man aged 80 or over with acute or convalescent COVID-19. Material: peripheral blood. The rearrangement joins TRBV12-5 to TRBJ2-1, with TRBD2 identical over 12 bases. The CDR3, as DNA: TGTGCTAGTGGTTCGTCGCTAGCGGGAGGGCCAGATGAGCAGTTCTTC. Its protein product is CASGSSLAGGPDEQFF.